This TCR beta chain was identified during a study of cytomegalovirus exposure and HLA in healthy donors. Study-wide results and limits: It was 150 to 200 TCR beta chains that were listed as cytomegalovirus-associated. TCR beta sequences numbering over 15,000 were associated with HLA alleles at 0.05 false discovery rate in a later analysis. A missense variant in DCLRE1C was later tied to TCR beta V- and J-gene trimming.

Details on this clone: Its cognate antigen is unknown.

Amplification used 60 Vbeta primers and 13 Jbeta primers. TCRdb keeps only in-frame clones here, not all; method: immunoSEQ multiplex PCR. The sample lists about 150,000 clones, roughly 81% occurring once. The sequence derives from a girl aged 5-17 years in good health and CMV-seropositive. Source material: PBMCs.

The CDR3 sequence is CASSLSQGRLEKLFF. DNA for the CDR3: TGTGCCAGCAGCTTATCACAGGGACGCTTAGAAAAACTGTTTTTT. This chain connects TRBV5-8 to TRBJ1-4, with TRBD1 as a possible D gene (6 bases). V shed 2 bases and J shed 8 bases, with 16 bases lying between them. Per the germline V gene, CDR1 is SGHTS and CDR2 is YDEGEE. There are 15 residues in the CDR3.